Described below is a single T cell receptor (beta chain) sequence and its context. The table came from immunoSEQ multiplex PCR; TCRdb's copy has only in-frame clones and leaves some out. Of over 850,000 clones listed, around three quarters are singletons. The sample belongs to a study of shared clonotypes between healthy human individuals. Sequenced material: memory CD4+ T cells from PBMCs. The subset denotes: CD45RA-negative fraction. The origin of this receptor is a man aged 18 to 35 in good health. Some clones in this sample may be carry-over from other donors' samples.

The CDR3 protein is CAWRLTDTQYF. CDR3 sequence (DNA): TGTGCCTGGAGGCTTACAGATACGCAGTATTTT. The chain couples TRBV30 to TRBJ2-3; D gene uncertain. Germline CDR1 GTSNPN, CDR2 SVGIG (reference sequence). V was trimmed by 3 bases and J by 3 bases, leaving 4 bases between them. The CDR3 has 11 residues.